The 20 T cell receptor beta chains below all came from one sample that was sequenced in a study of T cell responses to AZD1222 COVID-19 vaccine. Repertoires were generated with immunoSEQ multiplex PCR, while TCRdb's copy carries only in-frame clones and drops some. The sample records 150,000 to 200,000 clones, approximately 95% being singletons. Material: peripheral blood, obtained on day 0 of AZD1222 vaccination. Receptor source: an adult in good health.

V usage is TRBV29-1 and J usage is TRBJ1-5, with D possibly matching TRBD1 (5 bases). The germline V and J ends were trimmed by 6 bases and 4 bases, with 10 bases remaining between them. This CDR3 comprises 12 residues. CDR1 SQVTM and CDR2 ANQGSEA come from the germline V gene. The CDR3 loop is CSVAAGNQPQHF. DNA of the CDR3: TGCAGCGTCGCCGCAGGGAATCAGCCCCAGCATTTT.

This clone was counted a single time. This rearrangement joins TRBV2 to TRBJ2-5; TRBD2 matches 10 bases. The germline gives CDR1 SNHLY, CDR2 FYNNEI. The ends lost 3 bases at V and 0 bases at J; junction bases unmatched: 7. The length of the CDR3 is 17 residues. CDR3 nucleotides: TGTGCCAGCAGTGAGCGGGCTAGCGGGGGATACCAAGAGACCCAGTACTTC. It encodes CASSERASGGYQETQYF.

This sequence joins TRBV4-1 and TRBJ2-7, with TRBD1 matching 7 bases. Trimming cost V 8 bases and J 2 bases; bases outside gene matches: 9. CDR1 and CDR2 from the germline V gene are MGHRA and YSYEKL. This CDR3 is built from 14 residues. The CDR3 sequence: CASPFRDSPYEQYF. In DNA, the CDR3 is TGCGCCAGCCCTTTTCGGGACAGCCCCTACGAGCAGTACTTC.

Turning to this clone: Compared with germline, one end of the junction differs, possibly owing to a read error. The V and J genes are TRBV29-1 and TRBJ2-5; a weak D match, TRBD1 (5 bases). This CDR3 is built from 12 residues. In germline, CDR1 is SQVTM, CDR2 ANQGSEA. This CDR3 is CSFEGVSETQYF. In DNA, the CDR3 is TGCAGCTTTGAAGGGGTTTCTGAGACCCAGTACTTC. Variable domain in full (rest from reference TRBV29-1 and TRBJ2-5): SAVISQKPSRDICQRGTSLTIQCQVDSQVTMMFWYRQQPGQSLTLIATANQGSEATYESGFVIDKFPISRPNLTFSTLTVSNMSPEDSSIYLCSFEGVSETQYFGPGTRLLVL.

This chain uses TRBV7-9 with TRBJ2-1; weak D call: TRBD2 (7 bases). This CDR3 has 15 residues. Germline V CDR1 and CDR2: SEHNR, FQNEAQ (reference sequence). The V gene lost 5 bases and the J gene lost 0 bases, with 11 bases spanning the gap. CDR3 nucleotide sequence: TGTGCCAGCAGCGGGAGGGGGAGCTCCTACAATGAGCAGTTCTTC. Amino acids: CASSGRGSSYNEQFF. Filled out from reference TRBV7-9 and TRBJ2-1, the complete variable domain reads DTGVSQNPRHKITKRGQNVTFRCDPISEHNRLYWYRQTLGQGPEFLTYFQNEAQLEKSRLLSDRFSAERPKGSFSTLEIQRTEQGDSAMYLCASSGRGSSYNEQFFGPGTRLTVL.

This chain connects TRBV5-1 to TRBJ1-1; 9 bases match TRBD1. Looked up from germline, CDR1 is SGHRS and CDR2 is YFSETQ. The CDR3 totals 14 residues. V lost 4 bases to trimming and J lost 4 bases; unmatched junction nucleotides: 5. CDR3 nucleotide sequence: TGCGCCAGCAGCCCGGGACAGGGAATCACTGAAGCTTTCTTT. It translates to CASSPGQGITEAFF. Supplemented by reference TRBV5-1 and TRBJ1-1, the full variable domain reads KAGVTQTPRYLIKTRGQQVTLSCSPISGHRSVSWYQQTPGQGLQFLFEYFSETQRNKGNFPGRFSGRQFSNSRSEMNVSTLELGDSALYLCASSPGQGITEAFFGQGTRLTVV.

The chain links TRBV21-1 to TRBJ1-3. TRBV21-1 is reported as a pseudogene. The CDR3 is 20 amino acids. CDR3 DNA sequence: TGTGCCAGCAGCAAAGTCGGCGGGACGAGCCGTCCACCCTCTGGAAACACCATATATTTT. Its protein product is CASSKVGGTSRPPSGNTIYF.

This clone is a singleton in its sample. The chain links TRBV6-5 to TRBJ2-7, with unresolved D. Germline CDR1 and CDR2: MNHEY and SVGAGI. Trimming took off 10 bases at V and 4 bases at J, with 11 bases between the two ends. This CDR3 is built from 11 residues. In DNA form, the CDR3 reads TGTGCCACCCGCCCTGGGTACGAGCAGTACTTC. It yields the protein CATRPGYEQYF.

This clone was observed a handful of times. This chain uses TRBV21-1 with TRBJ1-3; the tabulated D call, TRBD1, remains unverified against the DNA. TRBV21-1 is a pseudogene segment. This CDR3 is 18 amino acids long. CDR3 nucleotides: TGTGCCAGCAGCGACCCGATGGACAGGGAAATCTCTGGAAACACCATATATTTT. It encodes CASSDPMDREISGNTIYF.

The CDR3 is CASTPHRDGSYEQYF. Here the CDR3 DNA reads TGTGCCAGCACCCCCCACAGGGACGGGTCCTACGAGCAGTACTTC. V and J are TRBV28 and TRBJ2-7, with D possibly matching TRBD1 (6 bases). This CDR3 is built from 15 residues. V gave up 7 bases and J gave up 1 base, with 17 bases separating them. CDR1 is MDHEN, CDR2 SYDVKM, per germline. The whole variable domain, remainder taken from reference TRBV28 and TRBJ2-7, is DVKVTQSSRYLVKRTGEKVFLECVQDMDHENMFWYRQDPGLGLRLIYFSYDVKMKEKGDIPEGYSVSREKKERFSLILESASTNQTSMYLCASTPHRDGSYEQYFGPGTRLTVT.

The rearrangement joins TRBV7-8 to TRBJ1-1; D not certain. The V and J ends lost 1 base and 4 bases respectively, with 13 bases between them. The CDR3 runs 15 residues. The germline gives CDR1 SGHVS, CDR2 FQNEAQ. CDR3 DNA sequence: TGTGCCAGCAGCTTAGTCGCGCGGGGAGGCACTGAAGCTTTCTTT. It translates to CASSLVARGGTEAFF. Full variable domain (outside the CDR3, taken from reference TRBV7-8 and TRBJ1-1): GAGVSQSPRYKVAKRGQDVALRCDPISGHVSLFWYQQALGQGPEFLTYFQNEAQLDKSGLPSDRFFAERPEGSVSTLKIQRTQQEDSAVYLCASSLVARGGTEAFFGQGTRLTVV.

The chain couples TRBV29-1 to TRBJ1-2; D ambiguous. The CDR3 spans 12 residues. V lost 7 bases and J lost 8, with 17 bases in between. The germline CDR1 and CDR2 sequences are SQVTM and ANQGSEA. CDR3: CSATSGSGGYTF. The CDR3, as DNA: TGCAGCGCCACTTCCGGGTCAGGAGGCTACACCTTC.

This chain uses TRBV3-1 (or the pseudogene TRBV3-2) with TRBJ1-4; weak D call: TRBD1 (5 bases). Trimming cost V 3 bases and J 2 bases, with 13 bases left between them. This CDR3 region has 16 residues. Germline V gene lookup returns CDR1 LGHDT and CDR2 YNNKEL (reference sequence). The CDR3 here is CASSQGLGSTNEKLFF. The DNA of the CDR3 is TGTGCCAGCAGCCAGGGGCTCGGCTCCACTAATGAAAAACTGTTTTTT.

This clone showed up just once. V is TRBV10-3 and J is TRBJ2-2, with 10 positions matching TRBD1. The CDR3 has 13 amino acids. Germline loops: CDR1 ENHRY, CDR2 SYGVKD. The V and J ends lost 10 bases and 5 bases, in that order; junction bases with no gene match: 4. The CDR3 region is CANGQGETGELFF. CDR3 DNA sequence: TGTGCCAATGGACAGGGGGAAACCGGGGAGCTGTTTTTT.

This rearrangement joins TRBV5-4 to TRBJ2-1, with TRBD2 matching over 14 bases. Looked up from germline, CDR1 is SGHNT and CDR2 is YYREEE (reference sequence). With 4 bases clipped from V and 7 bases from J, the junction kept 4 bases outside the gene matches. The CDR3 length is 15 residues. The CDR3 sequence is CASSPGLAGVNEQFF. CDR3 DNA: TGTGCCAGCAGCCCGGGACTAGCGGGAGTAAATGAGCAGTTCTTC.

CDR3 in DNA: TGTGCCAGCAGCCAAGAGAAGTTCGGACTAGCGGGAGGGCTAGCCAAAAACATTCAGTACTTC. It translates to CASSQEKFGLAGGLAKNIQYF. V is TRBV14 and J is TRBJ2-4, with 15 positions matching TRBD2. The CDR3 runs to 21 residues. The germline V gene encodes CDR1 SGHDN and CDR2 FVKESK. The ends lost 0 bases at V and 0 bases at J; junction bases unmatched: 9.

The CDR3 reads CASSVQAGGPPETQYF. Written as DNA, the CDR3 is TGTGCCAGCAGTGTCCAGGCGGGGGGCCCGCCGGAGACCCAGTACTTC. The J gene is TRBJ2-5, the V gene TRBV6-4; 8 bases match TRBD2. Germline V lookup: CDR1 MRHNA, CDR2 SNTAGT. CDR3 length: 16 residues. With V trimmed by 4 bases and J by 5 bases, 12 bases remained unmatched.

The chain carries TRBV28 and TRBJ1-1, with D possibly TRBD1 on 5 matching bases. The CDR3 loop spans 13 amino acids. Germline values: CDR1 MDHEN, CDR2 SYDVKM. V was cut by 8 bases and J by 3 bases, with 13 bases left in between. CDR3 amino acids: CASGSTAYTEAFF. The CDR3 DNA follows: TGTGCCAGCGGGTCGACAGCCTACACTGAAGCTTTCTTT.

V gene TRBV7-6 combines with J gene TRBJ2-7, with D possibly being TRBD2 (5 bases). V was clipped by 4 bases and J by 4 bases, with 11 bases between them. Germline V gene sequence: CDR1 SGHVS, CDR2 FNYEAQ. The CDR3 consists of 13 residues. In nucleotides, the CDR3 is TGTGCCAGCAGCTCATCCGGGATTTACGAGCAGTACTTC. This encodes CASSSSGIYEQYF.

The chain combines TRBV12-3 or TRBV12-4 with TRBJ2-7; weak D call: TRBD1 (6 bases). V lost 3 bases, J lost 6 bases, and 9 bases lay in between. The CDR3 has 12 residues. CDR3 sequence (DNA): TGTGCCAGCAGTTTTAGGGGGATCGAGCAGTACTTC. Translated: CASSFRGIEQYF.